This T cell receptor beta chain was obtained from a study of T cells in Graves' hyperthyroidism and ophthalmopathy (dated by TCRdb to the late 2010s). Looking at the study overall: Peripheral blood was collected at initial diagnosis, before any treatment. TCR V-J signatures able to tell the groups apart were searched for in a discovery cohort of around 95 patients, of whom roughly 42 had Graves' ophthalmopathy and 55 to 60 had stable Graves' hyperthyroidism. An independent validation cohort of fewer than 20 hyperthyroidism patients and 17 patients who later progressed to ophthalmopathy tested prospective prediction of ophthalmopathy. For training and testing, the 100 or so patients in the discovery cohort were randomly divided in a 7:3 ratio. In about 6 Graves' hyperthyroidism patients, the study also compared T-cell repertoires from thyroid tissue with T-cell repertoires from blood. Once sampling was done, hyperthyroidism patients were given methimazole at a starting dose of 30 mg daily, whereas ophthalmopathy patients were given high-dose intravenous methylprednisolone. According to the paper, TCR Vbeta CDR3 sequencing was carried out on approximately 140 peripheral blood samples, which came from fewer than 50 ophthalmopathy, under 80 hyperthyroidism and some 17 progressor patients. General study outcomes and caveats: No statistical method was used to fix the sample size in advance, and group allocation was not hidden from the investigators. In validation, the model predicted progression to ophthalmopathy a median of 6.5 months before onset, with about 70% sensitivity and about 72% specificity. Blood samples also contained most of the expanded thyroid clonotypes (frequency above 0.001), which suggests that blood repertoires may reflect thyroid immune responses. Ophthalmopathy was separated from stable hyperthyroidism by a 13 V-J signature model, with around 88% sensitivity and 81% to 82% specificity obtained in cross-validation and 80%/75% obtained in testing.

Per the germline V gene, KGHSH is the CDR1 and LQKENI is the CDR2. From the cysteine up to the phenylalanine, the CDR3 has a length of 17 residues. Just CDR3 DNA is preserved here, 51 bases in frame from base 1. TCR beta CDR3 regions were amplified from RNA transcripts. The TCR CDR3 was subjected to a first round of RT-PCR using the HTBI primer set and the Qiagen OneStep RT-PCR kit. The libraries were constructed in a second round of multiplex PCR and then size-selected and purified. Sequencing of the libraries was done on an Illumina HiSeq2000 using paired-end 100 bp reads. Per the authors' processing: SOAPnuke was used to process the raw data, with reads discarded if the reads contained adapters or uncalled bases, had a mean Phred below 15, or lacked an exact constant-primer or identifier match. High-quality paired reads were merged with COPE v1.2.5, and unique nucleotide sequences were defined as clonotypes. Clonotypes were aligned to IMGT TRBV, TRBD and TRBJ reference segments using MiTCR v1.1. Only V-J combinations with frequency above 0.0001, covering 99% to 99.2% of repertoires, were analysed. A TCS score was defined as the ratio of F50 (clonal expansion) to E x V (chaos), with BLOSUM62-based TCRdist applied between CDR3 peptides within each V-J. Welch's t-statistics and random forest reduced approximately 520 V-J features to 13, which were used in a naive Bayes classifier (R e1071). The public reads were reprocessed in TCRdb via fastp at Q25 and MiXCR, keeping in-frame beta chains. Duplicate CDR3 protein sequences are folded into a single record with the most common DNA and genes. TCRdb's processing, not the authors' own work, is the source of the V and J calls. This sample has approximately 620,000 distinct CDR3 sequences in its table, and about 15% of those were observed once. Jointly, the top ten make up 5.8% of the sample.

This clonotype was recorded a few times. This clone's antigen is unknown. Just one base apart from a much larger clone, this may be a read error. Hyperthyroidism patients were aged 18 to 65 years and newly diagnosed, with disease duration of less than 2 months. Exclusion was applied to patients with uncontrolled infections, other autoimmune diseases, pregnancy or lactation. Diagnoses were based on clinical symptoms, serum thyroxine and TRAb, thyroid ultrasound and orbital computed tomography. Blood from progressor patients was collected at the time of first diagnosis with hyperthyroidism, before any ophthalmopathy symptoms had appeared. PBMCs were isolated from about 9 ml of fresh peripheral blood by Ficoll-Paque density gradient centrifugation. Patients classed as progressors first received a Graves' hyperthyroidism diagnosis and then went on to develop ophthalmopathy during follow-up. Total RNA was extracted using Trizol reagent, and RNA quality was assessed on an Agilent 2100 Bioanalyzer.

What was sequenced was blood. The sequence joins TRBV18 to TRBJ1-4; 6 matching bases give a weak D call of TRBD1. This clonotype was obtained from a young woman with Graves' hyperthyroidism that later progressed to Graves' ophthalmopathy. The CDR3 in this case is CANSPALNRATNEKLFF. The base sequence is TGTGCCAACTCACCGGCCCTTAACAGGGCAACTAATGAAAAACTGTTTTTT.